The present T cell receptor (beta chain) was sequenced within a study of T cell changes during pregnancy in multiple sclerosis. With V trimmed by 6 bases and J by 2 bases, 7 bases remained unmatched. There are 15 residues in the CDR3. Germline assignment: CDR1 SEHNR and CDR2 FQNEAQ (reference sequence). Sequencing was performed with immunoSEQ multiplex PCR; in TCRdb, only in-frame clones are kept and a portion is missing. The top ten clones hold roughly 0.88% of a sample with about 99,000 clones, 92% of them seen once. This TCR was sampled from a female donor with multiple sclerosis, enrolled in a pregnancy study. The J gene is TRBJ1-5, the V gene TRBV7-9; 7 positions match TRBD1. Source: peripheral blood, taken after pregnancy. CDR3 coding DNA: TGTGCCAGCAGTCCTTACGGGACAGGCAATCAGCCCCAGCATTTT. It translates to CASSPYGTGNQPQHF.